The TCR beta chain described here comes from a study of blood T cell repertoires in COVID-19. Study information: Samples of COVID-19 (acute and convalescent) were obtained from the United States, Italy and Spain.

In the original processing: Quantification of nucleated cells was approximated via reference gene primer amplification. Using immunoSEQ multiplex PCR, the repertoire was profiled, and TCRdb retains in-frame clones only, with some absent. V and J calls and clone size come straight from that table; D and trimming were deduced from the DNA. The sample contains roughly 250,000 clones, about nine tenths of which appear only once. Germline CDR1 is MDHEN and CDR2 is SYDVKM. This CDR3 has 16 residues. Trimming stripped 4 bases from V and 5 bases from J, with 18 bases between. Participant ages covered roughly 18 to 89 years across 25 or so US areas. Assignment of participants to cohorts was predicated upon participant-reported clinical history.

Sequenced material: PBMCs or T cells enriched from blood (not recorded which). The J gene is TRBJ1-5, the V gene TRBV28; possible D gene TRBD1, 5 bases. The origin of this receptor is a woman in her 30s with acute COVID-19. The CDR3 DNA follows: TGTGCCAGCAGTTCACGGGACGGGGGGTTTTATCAGCCCCAGCATTTT. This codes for CASSSRDGGFYQPQHF.